The 10 T cell receptor beta chains below were found in one sample sequenced in a study of beta chain features in type 1 diabetes. Reverse transcription of all isolated RNA meant that expressed TCRB transcripts were sequenced. The data were produced by immunoSEQ multiplex PCR, yet TCRdb's version contains in-frame clones alone and is incomplete. The sample has fewer than 150,000 clones, about 7.1% seen once. The sample comprised central memory CD4+ T cells from blood. Every receptor here comes from a woman in her twenties or thirties in good health.

This clone appeared many times. V is TRBV18 and J is TRBJ2-4; TRBD1 matches at 7 bases. The germline gives CDR1 KGHSH, CDR2 LQKENI. This CDR3 is built from 12 residues. Trimming at V came to 8 bases and at J to 7 bases, leaving 5 bases not matched to a gene. In DNA, the CDR3 is TGTGCCAGCGGGACGGGACAGAACATTCAGTACTTC. As protein: CASGTGQNIQYF.

This sequence joins TRBV4-2 and TRBJ2-7; 8 bases line up with TRBD2. The CDR3 runs to 17 residues. V shed 0 bases and J 3 bases; nucleotides not matched to a gene: 10. Germline V CDR1 and CDR2: LGHNA, YNFKEQ. The CDR3 DNA sequence: TGTGCCAGCAGCCAAGATTTGGCGGGAGGAGGTGGCTACGAGCAGTACTTC. As protein: CASSQDLAGGGGYEQYF.

The J gene is TRBJ2-4, the V gene TRBV5-4; 7 bases are a match to TRBD1. V trimming: 4 bases; J trimming: 0 bases; junction bases outside the gene matches: 7. The CDR3 runs to 16 residues. Looked up from germline, CDR1 is SGHNT and CDR2 is YYREEE (reference sequence). In DNA form, the CDR3 reads TGTGCCAGCAGCAGTCGGGACAGCTTAGCCAAAAACATTCAGTACTTC. This sequence encodes CASSSRDSLAKNIQYF. The whole variable domain, filled in from reference TRBV5-4 and TRBJ2-4, reads ETGVTQSPTHLIKTRGQQVTLRCSSQSGHNTVSWYQQALGQGPQFIFQYYREEENGRGNFPPRFSGLQFPNYSSELNVNALELDDSALYLCASSSRDSLAKNIQYFGAGTRLSVL.

This clone has ten or more counts. The V gene is TRBV4-2, the J gene TRBJ2-7; 8 nucleotides match TRBD1. The germline CDR1 and CDR2 sequences are LGHNA and YNFKEQ. J was trimmed by 3 bases and V by 2 bases; bases with no gene match: 6. This CDR3 spans 15 amino acids. The CDR3 spells CASSQSSGQGYEQYF. Written as DNA, the CDR3 is TGTGCCAGCAGCCAATCGTCAGGACAGGGCTACGAGCAGTACTTC.

The chain employs TRBV12-5 and TRBJ2-2; tentatively, D is TRBD2 (6 bases). The CDR3 runs 15 residues. Germline loops: CDR1 LGHNT, CDR2 FRNRAP. V dropped 5 bases and J dropped 0 bases, with 10 bases sitting between them. In DNA, the CDR3 is TGTGCTAGTGGTCCGGGGACTTCGAACACCGGGGAGCTGTTTTTT. Translation: CASGPGTSNTGELFF. The whole variable domain, remainder taken from reference TRBV12-5 and TRBJ2-2, is DARVTQTPRHKVTEMGQEVTMRCQPILGHNTVFWYRQTMMQGLELLAYFRNRAPLDDSGMPKDRFSAEMPDATLATLKIQPSEPRDSAVYFCASGPGTSNTGELFFGEGSRLTVL.

This clone was found many times. This sequence joins TRBV18 and TRBJ2-3; 7 positions match TRBD2. Germline CDR1 is KGHSH and CDR2 is LQKENI. The CDR3 runs to 12 residues. Losses at the gene ends were 5 bases for V and 5 bases for J; bases not matched to a gene: 1. The CDR3 protein is CASSTGGDTQYF. The CDR3 DNA sequence: TGTGCCAGCTCAACGGGAGGAGATACGCAGTATTTT.

This rearrangement joins TRBV7-3 to TRBJ2-2, with D possibly matching TRBD1 (5 bases). The length of the CDR3 is 14 residues. The V gene's germline CDR1 is SGHTA and CDR2 FQGTGA. Between the trimmed V and J ends, which lost 2 bases and 1 base, there was a span of 5 bases. CDR3 DNA sequence: TGTGCCAGCAGCTTACAGGGGAACACCGGGGAGCTGTTTTTT. It is translated as CASSLQGNTGELFF.

This clone has a count of ten or more. This sequence joins TRBV27 and TRBJ1-2, with TRBD1 identical over 7 bases. Germline CDR1 and CDR2: MNHEY and SMNVEV (reference sequence). Trimming at V came to 3 bases and at J to 4 bases, leaving 11 bases not matched to a gene. This CDR3 is 16 amino acids long. The CDR3 sequence: CASSFSTTGSRYGYTF. For the CDR3, the DNA is TGTGCCAGCAGTTTCTCCACGACAGGGTCGCGCTATGGCTACACCTTC.

The chain is built from TRBV5-4 and TRBJ2-7; tentatively, D is TRBD2 (6 bases). The CDR3 contains 13 residues. CDR1 and CDR2 from the germline V gene are SGHNT and YYREEE (reference sequence). V gave up 2 bases and J gave up 6 bases, with 12 bases separating them. The CDR3 sequence: CASSFDFSGEQYF. The CDR3, as DNA: TGTGCCAGCAGCTTCGATTTTAGCGGCGAGCAGTACTTC. The complete variable domain, with remaining parts taken from reference TRBV5-4 and TRBJ2-7, reads ETGVTQSPTHLIKTRGQQVTLRCSSQSGHNTVSWYQQALGQGPQFIFQYYREEENGRGNFPPRFSGLQFPNYSSELNVNALELDDSALYLCASSFDFSGEQYFGPGTRLTVT.

This clone has just a few counts. V gene TRBV6-1 combines with J gene TRBJ2-7; the match to TRBD2 covers 10 bases. The V gene end was trimmed by 7 bases and the J gene end by 9 bases; junction bases not matched to a gene: 9. The V gene's germline CDR1 is MNHNS and CDR2 SASEGT. CDR3 length equals 13 residues. CDR3 sequence (DNA): TGTGCCAGCACGGAGCGGGAGGGCCTGGTGCAGTACTTC. It encodes CASTEREGLVQYF.